This T cell receptor beta chain was sequenced for a study of shared clonotypes between healthy human individuals. The deep-level immunoSEQ assay was used. The team ran DNA from unsorted PBMCs on ten immunoSEQ deep assay plates for sequencing. Assay: immunoSEQ multiplex PCR; the TCRdb copy retains only in-frame clones and omits some. The repertoire includes approximately 500,000 clones, over 70% of them detected once, and 12% sits in the top ten. For unsorted samples, genomic DNA was extracted from 75 million to 90 million PBMCs. After removal of 1 base from V and 6 bases from J, the junction contained 6 bases not matched to a gene. This CDR3 is 16 amino acids long. The germline gives CDR1 SGHRS, CDR2 YFSETQ.

The sequence was obtained from a woman aged 40 to 49 in good health. Some clones in this sample may be carry-over from other donors' samples. Sequencing was carried out using PBMCs. The chain couples TRBV5-1 to TRBJ2-1; 11 nucleotides align to TRBD2. This CDR3 reads CASSLFLAGGLNEQFF. CDR3 in DNA: TGCGCCAGCAGCTTGTTCCTAGCGGGAGGTCTCAATGAGCAGTTCTTC.